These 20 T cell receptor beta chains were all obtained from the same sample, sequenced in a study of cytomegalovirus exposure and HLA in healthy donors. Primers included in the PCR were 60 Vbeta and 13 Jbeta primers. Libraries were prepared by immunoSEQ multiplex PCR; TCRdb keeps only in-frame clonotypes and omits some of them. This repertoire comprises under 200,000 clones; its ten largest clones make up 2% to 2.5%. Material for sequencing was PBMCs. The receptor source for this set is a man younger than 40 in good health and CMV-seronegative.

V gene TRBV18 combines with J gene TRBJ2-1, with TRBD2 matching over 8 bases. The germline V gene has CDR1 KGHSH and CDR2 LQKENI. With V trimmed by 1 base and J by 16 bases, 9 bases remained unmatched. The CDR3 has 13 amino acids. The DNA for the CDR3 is TGTGCCAGCTCACCACAATCTAGACGGGAGGGATTCTTC. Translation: CASSPQSRREGFF. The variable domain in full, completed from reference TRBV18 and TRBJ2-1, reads NAGVMQNPRHLVRRRGQEARLRCSPMKGHSHVYWYRQLPEEGLKFMVYLQKENIIDESGMPKERFSAEFPKEGPSILRIQQVVRGDSAAYFCASSPQSRREGFFGPGTRLTVL.

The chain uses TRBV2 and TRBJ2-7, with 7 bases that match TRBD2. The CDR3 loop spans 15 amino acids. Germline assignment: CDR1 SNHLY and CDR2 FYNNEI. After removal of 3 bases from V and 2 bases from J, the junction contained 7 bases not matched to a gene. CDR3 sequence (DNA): TGTGCCAGCAGTGATACGAGGAGCGGGACCTACGAGCAGTACTTC. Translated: CASSDTRSGTYEQYF.

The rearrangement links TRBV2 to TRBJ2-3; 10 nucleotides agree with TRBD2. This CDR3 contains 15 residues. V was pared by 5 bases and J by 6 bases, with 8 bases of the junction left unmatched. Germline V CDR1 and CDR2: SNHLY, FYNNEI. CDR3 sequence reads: CASSQQGAGGDTQYF. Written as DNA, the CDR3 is TGTGCCAGCAGTCAACAGGGAGCGGGGGGGGATACGCAGTATTTT.

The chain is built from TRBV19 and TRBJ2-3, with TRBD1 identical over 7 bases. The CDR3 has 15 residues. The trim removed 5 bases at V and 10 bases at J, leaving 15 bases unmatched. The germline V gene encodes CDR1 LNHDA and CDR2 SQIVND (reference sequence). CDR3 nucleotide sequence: TGTGCCAGTAGTCAGGGGGACCGAACTAATTCTCCGCAGTATTTT. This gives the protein CASSQGDRTNSPQYF.

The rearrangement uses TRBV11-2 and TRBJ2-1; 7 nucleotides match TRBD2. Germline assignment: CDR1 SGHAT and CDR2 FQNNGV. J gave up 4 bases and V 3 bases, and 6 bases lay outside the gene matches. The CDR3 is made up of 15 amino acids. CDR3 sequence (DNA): TGTGCCAGCAGCTTGCTTTGGGGACTATACAATGAGCAGTTCTTC. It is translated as CASSLLWGLYNEQFF.

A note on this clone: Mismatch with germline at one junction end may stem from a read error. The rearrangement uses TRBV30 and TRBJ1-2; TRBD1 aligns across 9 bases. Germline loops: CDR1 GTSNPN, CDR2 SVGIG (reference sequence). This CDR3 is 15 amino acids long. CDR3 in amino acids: CAWSLFSSPGQGWQF. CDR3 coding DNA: TGTGCCTGGAGCCTCTTTTCTTCACCGGGACAGGGTTGGCAATTC.

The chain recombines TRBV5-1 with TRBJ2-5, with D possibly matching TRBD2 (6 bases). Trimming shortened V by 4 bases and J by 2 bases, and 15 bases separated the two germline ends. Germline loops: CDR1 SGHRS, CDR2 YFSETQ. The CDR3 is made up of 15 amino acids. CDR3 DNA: TGCGCCAGCAGCCCCAGGGCGGGGAGTCAAGAGACCCAGTACTTC. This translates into CASSPRAGSQETQYF.

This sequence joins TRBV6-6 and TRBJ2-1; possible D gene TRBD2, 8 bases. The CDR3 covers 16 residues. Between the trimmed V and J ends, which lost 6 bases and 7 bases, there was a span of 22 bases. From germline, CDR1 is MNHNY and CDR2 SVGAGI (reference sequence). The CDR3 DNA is TGTGCCAGCAGCCCCAAGGGGGCACTAGCGGTGAATGAGCAGTTCTTC. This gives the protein CASSPKGALAVNEQFF.

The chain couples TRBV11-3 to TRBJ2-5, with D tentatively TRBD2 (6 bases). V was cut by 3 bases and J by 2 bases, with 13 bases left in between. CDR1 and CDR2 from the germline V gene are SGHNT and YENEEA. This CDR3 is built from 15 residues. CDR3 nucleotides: TGTGCCAGCAGCTTCGGGGGTCAGCGGCAAGAGACCCAGTACTTC. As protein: CASSFGGQRQETQYF. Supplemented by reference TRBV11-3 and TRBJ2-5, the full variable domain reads EAGVVQSPRYKIIEKKQPVAFWCNPISGHNTLYWYLQNLGQGPELLIRYENEEAVDDSQLPKDRFSAERLKGVDSTLKIQPAELGDSAVYLCASSFGGQRQETQYFGPGTRLLVL.

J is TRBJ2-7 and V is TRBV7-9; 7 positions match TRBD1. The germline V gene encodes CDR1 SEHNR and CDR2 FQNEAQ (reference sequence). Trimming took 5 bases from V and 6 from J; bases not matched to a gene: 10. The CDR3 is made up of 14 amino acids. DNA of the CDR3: TGTGCCAGCAGCGACAGGGTCGGACAAAGCGAGCAGTACTTC. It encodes CASSDRVGQSEQYF.

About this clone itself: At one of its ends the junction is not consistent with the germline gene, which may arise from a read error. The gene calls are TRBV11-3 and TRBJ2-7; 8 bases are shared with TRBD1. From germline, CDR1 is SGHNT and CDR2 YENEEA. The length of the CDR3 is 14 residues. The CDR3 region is CAGSSGQGPYEQYF. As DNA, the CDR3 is TGTGCCGGCAGCTCCGGACAGGGACCCTACGAGCAGTACTTC.

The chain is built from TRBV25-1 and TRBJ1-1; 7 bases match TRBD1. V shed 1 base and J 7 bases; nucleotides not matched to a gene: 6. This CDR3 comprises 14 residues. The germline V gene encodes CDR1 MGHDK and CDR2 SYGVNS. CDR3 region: CASSEFGTAIEAFF. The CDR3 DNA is TGTGCCAGCAGTGAATTTGGGACAGCCATTGAAGCTTTCTTT.

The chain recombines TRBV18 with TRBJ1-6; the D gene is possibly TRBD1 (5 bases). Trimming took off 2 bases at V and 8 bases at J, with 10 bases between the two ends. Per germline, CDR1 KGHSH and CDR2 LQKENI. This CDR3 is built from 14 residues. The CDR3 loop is CASSPTGGDSPLHF. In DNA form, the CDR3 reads TGTGCCAGCTCACCAACAGGCGGGGATTCACCCCTCCACTTT.

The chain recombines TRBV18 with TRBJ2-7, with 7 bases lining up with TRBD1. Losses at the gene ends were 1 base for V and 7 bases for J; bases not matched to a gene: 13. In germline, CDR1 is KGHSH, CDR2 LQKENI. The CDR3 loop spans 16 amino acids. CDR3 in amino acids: CASSPQNTEGAGEQYF. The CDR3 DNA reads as TGTGCCAGCTCACCACAGAATACTGAGGGGGCAGGGGAGCAGTACTTC.

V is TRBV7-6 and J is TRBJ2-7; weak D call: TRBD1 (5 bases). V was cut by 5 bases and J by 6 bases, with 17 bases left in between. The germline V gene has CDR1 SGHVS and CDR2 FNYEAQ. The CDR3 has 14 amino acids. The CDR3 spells CASSLTATDPEQYF. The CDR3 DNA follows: TGTGCCAGCAGCCTGACAGCAACGGACCCCGAGCAGTACTTC.

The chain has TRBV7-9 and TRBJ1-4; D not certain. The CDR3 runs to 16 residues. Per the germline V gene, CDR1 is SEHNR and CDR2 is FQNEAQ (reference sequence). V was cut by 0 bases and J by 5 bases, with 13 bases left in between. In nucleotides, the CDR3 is TGTGCCAGCAGCTTAGCGCCCACTGAAGAGAATGAAAAACTGTTTTTT. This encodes CASSLAPTEENEKLFF.

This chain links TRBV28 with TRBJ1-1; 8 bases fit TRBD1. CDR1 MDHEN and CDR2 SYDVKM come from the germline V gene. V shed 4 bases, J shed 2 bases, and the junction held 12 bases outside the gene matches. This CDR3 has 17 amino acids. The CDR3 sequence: CASSWDRQGTSNTEAFF. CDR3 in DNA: TGTGCCAGCAGTTGGGATAGACAGGGGACCTCAAACACTGAAGCTTTCTTT. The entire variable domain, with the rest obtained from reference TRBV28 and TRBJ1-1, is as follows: DVKVTQSSRYLVKRTGEKVFLECVQDMDHENMFWYRQDPGLGLRLIYFSYDVKMKEKGDIPEGYSVSREKKERFSLILESASTNQTSMYLCASSWDRQGTSNTEAFFGQGTRLTVV.

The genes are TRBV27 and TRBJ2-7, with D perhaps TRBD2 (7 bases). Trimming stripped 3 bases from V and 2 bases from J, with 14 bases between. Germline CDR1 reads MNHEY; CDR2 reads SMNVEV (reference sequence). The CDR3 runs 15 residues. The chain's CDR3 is CASSFSGGYTYEQYF. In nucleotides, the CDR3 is TGTGCCAGCAGTTTTTCGGGGGGCTACACCTACGAGCAGTACTTC.

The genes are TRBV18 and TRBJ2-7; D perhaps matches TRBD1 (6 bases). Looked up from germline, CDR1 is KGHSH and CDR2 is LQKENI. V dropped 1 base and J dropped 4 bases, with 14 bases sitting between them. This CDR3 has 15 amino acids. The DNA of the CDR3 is TGTGCCAGCTCACCACAACGGGACACTTCATACGAGCAGTACTTC. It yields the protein CASSPQRDTSYEQYF.

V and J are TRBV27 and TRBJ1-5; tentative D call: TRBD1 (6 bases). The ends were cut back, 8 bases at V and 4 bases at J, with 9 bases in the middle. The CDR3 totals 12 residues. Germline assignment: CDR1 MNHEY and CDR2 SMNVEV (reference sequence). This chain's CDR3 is CASSGQNQPQHF. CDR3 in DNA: TGTGCCAGCTCGGGACAAAATCAGCCCCAGCATTTT.